This TCR beta chain was captured by sequencing in a study of T cell responses to AZD1222 COVID-19 vaccine. Study findings and constraints: Females made up more of the donors, who were largely white British, and clonal diversity may have come out too low. Repertoire collection took place solely once the T cell response had peaked. Spike was spanned by vaccine-associated CD4 TCRs, with dominance at 160-218 and 743-854.

Germline CDR1 and CDR2: MNHEY and SMNVEV (reference sequence). This CDR3 has 16 residues. The V segment lost 5 bases and the J segment 3 bases; nucleotides outside the gene matches: 10. Profiled with immunoSEQ multiplex PCR; TCRdb holds only in-frame clones, not every one. Here the sample spans some 96,000 clones, 80% to 90% being singletons. As to this clone: As yet, its antigen is unknown.

Sequenced material: peripheral blood, taken on day 0 of MenACWY control vaccination. The chain uses TRBV27 and TRBJ2-5, with 9 bases that match TRBD2. This TCR was recovered from an adult in good health. The CDR3 loop reads CASSPRAGGPEETQYF. DNA for the CDR3: TGTGCCAGCAGTCCAAGGGCGGGAGGGCCTGAAGAGACCCAGTACTTC.